This record looks at one T cell receptor beta chain sequence and its context. The target antigen is unknown. The junction departs from the called germline gene at one end, perhaps through a read error. The record originates from a study of OX40 agonist ivuxolimab in advanced cancers. CDR1 is SSHAT, CDR2 FNYEAQ, per germline (reference sequence). The length of the CDR3 is 15 residues. Study-wide points: Nonresponders included some who also had low normalized T-cell clonal expansion.

The assay was immunoSEQ multiplex PCR, and TCRdb's table has in-frame clones only and misses some. The sample has more than 75,000 clones, approximately 91% seen once. The sequences come from CD4+ or CD8+ T cells sorted from blood, collected in a trial of the OX40 agonist ivuxolimab. The chain has TRBV7-7 and TRBJ2-2; 9 bases agree with TRBD2. This clonotype was sampled from an adult with an advanced solid tumor such as melanoma, head and neck, liver or kidney cancer. The CDR3 nucleotides read TGTGCCAGCACCCGACTAGCGGAGAACACCGGGAAGCTGTTTTTT. Protein sequence: CASTRLAENTGKLFF.